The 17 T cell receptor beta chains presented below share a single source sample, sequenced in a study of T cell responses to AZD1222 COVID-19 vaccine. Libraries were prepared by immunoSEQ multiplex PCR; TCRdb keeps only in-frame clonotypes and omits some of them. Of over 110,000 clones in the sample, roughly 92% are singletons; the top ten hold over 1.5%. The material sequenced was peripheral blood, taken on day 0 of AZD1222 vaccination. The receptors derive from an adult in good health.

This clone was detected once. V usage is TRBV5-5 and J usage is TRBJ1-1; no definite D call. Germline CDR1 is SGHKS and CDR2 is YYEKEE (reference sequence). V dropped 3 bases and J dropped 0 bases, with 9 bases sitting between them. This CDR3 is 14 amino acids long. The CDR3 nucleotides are TGTGCCAGCAGCTCAAGGGTTATGAACACTGAAGCTTTCTTT. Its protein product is CASSSRVMNTEAFF. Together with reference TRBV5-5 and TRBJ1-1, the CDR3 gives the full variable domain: DAGVTQSPTHLIKTRGQQVTLRCSPISGHKSVSWYQQVLGQGPQFIFQYYEKEERGRGNFPDRFSARQFPNYSSELNVNALLLGDSALYLCASSSRVMNTEAFFGQGTRLTVV.

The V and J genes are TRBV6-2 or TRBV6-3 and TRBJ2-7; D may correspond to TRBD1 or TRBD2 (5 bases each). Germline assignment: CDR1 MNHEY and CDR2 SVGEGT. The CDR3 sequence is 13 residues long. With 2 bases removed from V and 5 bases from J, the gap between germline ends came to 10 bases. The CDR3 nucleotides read TGTGCCAGCAGTTACCCGGGGCTTCACGAGCAGTACTTC. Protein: CASSYPGLHEQYF.

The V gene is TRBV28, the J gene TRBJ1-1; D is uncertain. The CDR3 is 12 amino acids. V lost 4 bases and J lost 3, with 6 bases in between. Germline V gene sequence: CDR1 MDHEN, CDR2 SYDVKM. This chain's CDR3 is CASSYGDTEAFF. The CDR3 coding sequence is TGTGCCAGCAGTTACGGGGACACTGAAGCTTTCTTT.

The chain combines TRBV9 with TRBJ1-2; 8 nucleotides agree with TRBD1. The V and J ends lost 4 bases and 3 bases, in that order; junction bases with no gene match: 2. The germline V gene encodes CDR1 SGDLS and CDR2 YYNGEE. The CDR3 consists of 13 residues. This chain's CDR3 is CASSSGQDYGYTF. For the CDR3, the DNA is TGTGCCAGCAGCTCGGGACAGGACTATGGCTACACCTTC.

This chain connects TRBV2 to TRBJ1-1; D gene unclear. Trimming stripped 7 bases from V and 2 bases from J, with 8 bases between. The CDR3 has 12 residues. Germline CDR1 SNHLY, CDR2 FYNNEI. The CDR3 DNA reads TGTGCCAGCATGAGAATCAACACTGAAGCTTTCTTT. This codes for CASMRINTEAFF.

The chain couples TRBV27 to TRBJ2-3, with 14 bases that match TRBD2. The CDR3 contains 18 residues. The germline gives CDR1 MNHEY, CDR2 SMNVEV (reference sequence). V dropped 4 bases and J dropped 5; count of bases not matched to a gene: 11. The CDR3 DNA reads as TGTGCCAGCAGTTGGTCCCCTGGGACTAGCGGGAGTATAGATACGCAGTATTTT. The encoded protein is CASSWSPGTSGSIDTQYF.

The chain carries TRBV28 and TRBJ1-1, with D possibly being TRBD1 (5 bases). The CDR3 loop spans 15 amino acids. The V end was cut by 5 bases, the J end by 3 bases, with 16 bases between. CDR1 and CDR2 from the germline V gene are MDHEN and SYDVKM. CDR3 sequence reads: CASSPRTVGDTEAFF. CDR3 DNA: TGTGCCAGCAGTCCAAGGACGGTGGGGGACACTGAAGCTTTCTTT.

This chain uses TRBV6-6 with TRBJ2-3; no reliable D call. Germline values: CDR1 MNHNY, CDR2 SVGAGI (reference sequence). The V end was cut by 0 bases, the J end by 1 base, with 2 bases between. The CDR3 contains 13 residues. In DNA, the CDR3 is TGTGCCAGCAGTTACTCGGGCACAGATACGCAGTATTTT. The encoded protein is CASSYSGTDTQYF.

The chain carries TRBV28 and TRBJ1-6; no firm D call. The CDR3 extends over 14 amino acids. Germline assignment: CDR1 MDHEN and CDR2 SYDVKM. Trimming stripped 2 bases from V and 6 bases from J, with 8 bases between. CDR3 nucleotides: TGTGCCAGCAGTTTAGGGTTGCTTAATTCACCCCTCCACTTT. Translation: CASSLGLLNSPLHF.

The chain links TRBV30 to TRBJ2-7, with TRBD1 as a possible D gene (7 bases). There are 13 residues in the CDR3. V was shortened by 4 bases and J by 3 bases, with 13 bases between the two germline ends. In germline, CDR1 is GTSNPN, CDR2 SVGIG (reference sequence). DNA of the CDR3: TGTGCCTGGAATACAGGGGAGGTCTACGAGCAGTACTTC. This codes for CAWNTGEVYEQYF.

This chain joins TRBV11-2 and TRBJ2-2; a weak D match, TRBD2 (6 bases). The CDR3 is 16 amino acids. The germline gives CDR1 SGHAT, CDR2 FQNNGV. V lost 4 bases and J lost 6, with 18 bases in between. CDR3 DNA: TGTGCCAGCAGCTCCCTATGGGGGGAGGCGGCCGGGGAGCTGTTTTTT. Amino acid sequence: CASSSLWGEAAGELFF.

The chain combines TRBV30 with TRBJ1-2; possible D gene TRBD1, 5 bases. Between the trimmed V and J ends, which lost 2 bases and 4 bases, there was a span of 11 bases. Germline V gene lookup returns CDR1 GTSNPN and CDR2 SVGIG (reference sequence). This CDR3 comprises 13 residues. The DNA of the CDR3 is TGTGCCTGGAGTATCGGGGGTAGCTATGGCTACACCTTC. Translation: CAWSIGGSYGYTF. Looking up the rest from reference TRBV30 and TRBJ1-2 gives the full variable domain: SQTIHQWPATLVQPVGSPLSLECTVEGTSNPNLYWYRQAAGRGLQLLFYSVGIGQISSEVPQNLSASRPQDRQFILSSKKLLLSDSGFYLCAWSIGGSYGYTFGSGTRLTVV.

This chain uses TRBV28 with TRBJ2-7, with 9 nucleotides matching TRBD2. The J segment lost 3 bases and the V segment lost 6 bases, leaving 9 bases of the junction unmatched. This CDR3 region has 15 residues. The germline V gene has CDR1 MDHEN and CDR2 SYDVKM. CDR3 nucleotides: TGTGCCAGCAGGCTTCTAGCGGGGACCTTCTACGAGCAGTACTTC. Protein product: CASRLLAGTFYEQYF.

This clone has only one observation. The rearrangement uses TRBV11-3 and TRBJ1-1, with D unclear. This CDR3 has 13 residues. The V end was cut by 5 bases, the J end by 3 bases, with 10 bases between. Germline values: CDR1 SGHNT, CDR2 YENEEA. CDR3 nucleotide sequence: TGTGCCAGCAGCCCTGTCCCGGACACTGAAGCTTTCTTT. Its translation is CASSPVPDTEAFF.

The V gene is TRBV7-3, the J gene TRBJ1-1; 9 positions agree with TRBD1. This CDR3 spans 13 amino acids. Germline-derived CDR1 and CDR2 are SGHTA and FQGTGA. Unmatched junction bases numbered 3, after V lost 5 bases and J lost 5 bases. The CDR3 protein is CASSRTGDTEAFF. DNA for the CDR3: TGTGCCAGCAGCCGGACAGGGGATACTGAAGCTTTCTTT.

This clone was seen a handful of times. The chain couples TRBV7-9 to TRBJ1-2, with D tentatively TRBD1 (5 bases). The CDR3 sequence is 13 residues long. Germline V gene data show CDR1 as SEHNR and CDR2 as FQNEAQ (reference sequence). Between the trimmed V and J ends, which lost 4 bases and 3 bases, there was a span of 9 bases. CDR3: CASSSVGDYGYTF. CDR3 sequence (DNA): TGTGCCAGCAGCTCCGTGGGGGACTATGGCTACACCTTC.

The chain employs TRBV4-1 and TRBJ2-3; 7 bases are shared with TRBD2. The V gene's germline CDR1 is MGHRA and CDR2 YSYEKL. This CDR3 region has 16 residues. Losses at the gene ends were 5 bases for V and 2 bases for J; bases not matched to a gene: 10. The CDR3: CASSYLGDYITDTQYF. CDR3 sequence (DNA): TGCGCCAGCAGCTATCTGGGGGACTATATCACAGATACGCAGTATTTT.